This T cell receptor beta chain emerged from a study of cytomegalovirus exposure and HLA in healthy donors. In the case of this clone: This specimen includes other DNA sequences encoding the same CDR3.

PCR amplification relied on 60 Vbeta primers (plus 13 Jbeta primers). Only in-frame clones appear in the TCRdb table, and some are missing; sequencing was by immunoSEQ multiplex PCR. Of approximately 170,000 clones listed, 75% to 85% were seen once; the top ten hold roughly 7.3%. CDR1 is SGHRS and CDR2 is YFSETQ in the germline V gene. The CDR3 sequence is 16 residues long. Deletions cut 4 bases from V and 6 bases from J, with 21 bases between. The origin of this receptor is a male donor in good health and CMV-seropositive. The source material was PBMCs. The rearrangement uses TRBV5-1 and TRBJ2-3; D gene ambiguous. In nucleotides, the CDR3 is TGCGCCAGCAGCCTGCCGGTTCGGAGCAAGACGGATACGCAGTATTTT. Its protein product is CASSLPVRSKTDTQYF.